The 25 T cell receptor beta chains presented below share a single source sample, sequenced in a study of CD8+ T cells in alopecia areata. RNA extraction and reverse transcription yielded cDNA as sequencing template. The data were produced by immunoSEQ multiplex PCR, yet TCRdb's version contains in-frame clones alone and is incomplete. The sample has 150,000 or so clones, roughly 60% seen once; the top ten hold around 4.8%. The source material was CD4+ T cells sorted from blood. The receptors originated from a human donor in good health.

This clone has more than one count but fewer than ten. The chain uses TRBV27 and TRBJ1-2; 9 bases match TRBD1. The CDR3 is made up of 13 amino acids. Germline V CDR1 and CDR2: MNHEY, SMNVEV (reference sequence). The V segment lost 6 bases and the J segment 8 bases; nucleotides outside the gene matches: 7. The CDR3 sequence: CASRRQGVIGYTF. The CDR3 DNA reads TGTGCCAGCAGAAGACAGGGGGTAATCGGCTACACCTTC.

V and J are TRBV6-1 and TRBJ1-2, with D hard to call. CDR1 and CDR2 (germline): MNHNS, SASEGT. V dropped 5 bases and J dropped 5 bases, with 6 bases sitting between them. This CDR3 spans 11 amino acids. The CDR3 here is CASSTGYGYTF. The CDR3 coding sequence is TGTGCCAGCAGTACGGGTTATGGCTACACCTTC.

This clone was counted only a few times. The chain combines TRBV4-1 with TRBJ2-2; 10 nucleotides agree with TRBD2. Trimming cost V 3 bases and J 6 bases; bases outside gene matches: 10. The CDR3 length is 17 residues. Germline V gene lookup returns CDR1 MGHRA and CDR2 YSYEKL. CDR3 in amino acids: CASSQRPLAGTPGELFF. In DNA, the CDR3 is TGCGCCAGCAGCCAGAGGCCACTAGCGGGAACGCCCGGGGAGCTGTTTTTT.

This clone was recorded a few times. The V and J genes are TRBV29-1 and TRBJ2-4, with D perhaps TRBD1 or TRBD2 (5 bases each). This CDR3 region has 14 residues. Germline CDR1 and CDR2: SQVTM and ANQGSEA. V dropped 7 bases and J dropped 8 bases, with 21 bases sitting between them. CDR3 sequence: CSAQAPGRGDIQYF. CDR3 bases: TGCAGCGCCCAGGCCCCAGGGCGAGGGGACATTCAGTACTTC.

This sequence joins TRBV30 and TRBJ2-1; 11 positions agree with TRBD2. The CDR3 is made up of 14 amino acids. Germline assignment: CDR1 GTSNPN and CDR2 SVGIG (reference sequence). V was clipped by 3 bases and J by 7 bases; unmatched bases: 5. CDR3 bases: TGTGCCTGGAGGACTAGCGGGACGAGGAATGAGCAGTTCTTC. Its translation is CAWRTSGTRNEQFF. Full variable domain (outside the CDR3, taken from reference TRBV30 and TRBJ2-1): SQTIHQWPATLVQPVGSPLSLECTVEGTSNPNLYWYRQAAGRGLQLLFYSVGIGQISSEVPQNLSASRPQDRQFILSSKKLLLSDSGFYLCAWRTSGTRNEQFFGPGTRLTVL.

The chain recombines TRBV29-1 with TRBJ2-1; 11 nucleotides align to TRBD2. Germline V lookup: CDR1 SQVTM, CDR2 ANQGSEA. This CDR3 has 13 residues. The V gene end was trimmed by 4 bases and the J gene end by 9 bases; junction bases not matched to a gene: 5. CDR3 sequence: CSVGELAGAEQFF. The CDR3 bases are TGCAGCGTTGGAGAACTAGCGGGAGCTGAGCAGTTCTTC.

This clone was observed a single time. This chain links TRBV7-9 with TRBJ2-5, with D tentatively TRBD2 (6 bases). The CDR3 length is 14 residues. Germline-derived CDR1 and CDR2 are SEHNR and FQNEAQ (reference sequence). Trimming shortened V by 1 base and J by 4 bases, and 10 bases separated the two germline ends. The CDR3 DNA is TGTGCCAGCAGCTTAGATGGGGGAGGAGAGACCCAGTACTTC. Translated: CASSLDGGGETQYF. The complete variable domain, with remaining parts taken from reference TRBV7-9 and TRBJ2-5, reads DTGVSQNPRHKITKRGQNVTFRCDPISEHNRLYWYRQTLGQGPEFLTYFQNEAQLEKSRLLSDRFSAERPKGSFSTLEIQRTEQGDSAMYLCASSLDGGGETQYFGPGTRLLVL.

This clone was detected only a few times. The V call is TRBV25-1, the J call TRBJ1-5; a possible D gene is TRBD1 (6 bases). The CDR3 extends over 13 amino acids. Germline assignment: CDR1 MGHDK and CDR2 SYGVNS. Trimming took off 6 bases at V and 4 bases at J, with 10 bases between the two ends. The CDR3 DNA is TGTGCCAGCAGCGGACAGACTAATCAGCCCCAGCATTTT. Translated: CASSGQTNQPQHF.

The gene calls are TRBV2 and TRBJ2-1; D possibly uses TRBD1 or TRBD2 (5 bases each). CDR3 size: 15 residues. Trimming shortened V by 6 bases and J by 0 bases, and 12 bases separated the two germline ends. Looked up from germline, CDR1 is SNHLY and CDR2 is FYNNEI. The CDR3 spells CASSEGYPSYNEQFF. The CDR3 nucleotides are TGTGCCAGCAGCGAGGGGTATCCCTCCTACAATGAGCAGTTCTTC.

V gene TRBV15 combines with J gene TRBJ2-5; 11 positions match TRBD2. Per germline, CDR1 LNHNV and CDR2 YYDKDF (reference sequence). J lost 1 base, V lost 0 bases, and 7 bases had no gene match. This CDR3 is built from 18 residues. The CDR3 loop is CATSRDTLAGDSQETQYF. The CDR3 DNA sequence: TGTGCCACCAGCAGAGATACACTAGCGGGAGATTCCCAAGAGACCCAGTACTTC.

This chain connects TRBV25-1 to TRBJ1-1; D is undetermined. In germline, CDR1 is MGHDK, CDR2 SYGVNS. This CDR3 contains 16 residues. V was clipped by 3 bases and J by 3 bases, with 17 bases between them. This CDR3 is CASSDVVPSGYTEAFF. The CDR3, as DNA: TGTGCCAGCAGTGATGTGGTACCCTCGGGGTACACTGAAGCTTTCTTT.

The table lists this clone with a few counts. Distinct nucleotide sequences in the sample also encode this CDR3. The rearrangement joins TRBV10-3 to TRBJ1-1, with no clear D. Trimming pared 7 bases from V and 3 bases from J, leaving 12 bases between. Germline lookup yields CDR1 ENHRY and CDR2 SYGVKD. There are 13 residues in the CDR3. The CDR3 DNA reads TGTGCCATCACCAGTGCGTCCGACACTGAAGCTTTCTTT. It yields the protein CAITSASDTEAFF.

Only one count was recorded for this clone. The J gene is TRBJ1-1, the V gene TRBV30; tentatively, D is TRBD1 (5 bases). The CDR3 runs to 13 residues. CDR1 is GTSNPN, CDR2 SVGIG, per germline (reference sequence). The V end lost 2 bases, the J end lost 7 bases, and 14 bases lay between the germline ends. The CDR3 nucleotides read TGTGCCTGGAGTCCCAGGGTGAGGCTTGAAGCTTTCTTT. It encodes CAWSPRVRLEAFF. Variable domain in full (rest from reference TRBV30 and TRBJ1-1): SQTIHQWPATLVQPVGSPLSLECTVEGTSNPNLYWYRQAAGRGLQLLFYSVGIGQISSEVPQNLSASRPQDRQFILSSKKLLLSDSGFYLCAWSPRVRLEAFFGQGTRLTVV.

With respect to this clone: This same CDR3 is encoded by further DNA sequences in the sample. The chain employs TRBV29-1 and TRBJ2-5; perhaps TRBD2 as D (5 bases). Germline V CDR1 and CDR2: SQVTM, ANQGSEA. There are 10 residues in the CDR3. V lost 4 bases to trimming and J lost 7 bases, with 7 bases between them. CDR3: CSVGGGTQYF. DNA of the CDR3: TGCAGCGTTGGAGGAGGGACCCAGTACTTC.

The chain carries TRBV28 and TRBJ1-1; the match to TRBD1 covers 8 bases. The germline V gene encodes CDR1 MDHEN and CDR2 SYDVKM. The CDR3 has 15 amino acids. V was pared by 6 bases and J by 1 base, with 7 bases of the junction left unmatched. DNA of the CDR3: TGTGCCAGCAGCTCCCCCGGGACAGGGAACACTGAAGCTTTCTTT. It yields the protein CASSSPGTGNTEAFF.

The chain carries TRBV6-1 and TRBJ2-7; no clear D gene. From germline, CDR1 is MNHNS and CDR2 SASEGT. The length of the CDR3 is 13 residues. V gave up 3 bases and J gave up 6 bases, with 12 bases separating them. Written as DNA, the CDR3 is TGTGCCAGCAGTGATAATTGGGGTACCGAGCAGTACTTC. This translates into CASSDNWGTEQYF.

The chain links TRBV29-1 to TRBJ2-3; 12 bases match TRBD2. The CDR3 covers 19 residues. V was clipped by 2 bases and J by 0 bases; unmatched bases: 12. Germline V lookup: CDR1 SQVTM, CDR2 ANQGSEA. CDR3 nucleotide sequence: TGCAGCGTTGAAATGTTAGGTGGTACTAGCGGGAGGAGCACAGATACGCAGTATTTT. Amino acid sequence: CSVEMLGGTSGRSTDTQYF.

The rearrangement links TRBV25-1 to TRBJ2-5; D possibly corresponds to TRBD1 (6 bases). Trimming stripped 5 bases from V and 3 bases from J, with 16 bases between. Germline V gives CDR1 MGHDK, CDR2 SYGVNS. CDR3 length: 15 amino acids. The CDR3 here is CASSQGTLRKETQYF. The CDR3, as DNA: TGTGCCAGCAGTCAGGGGACCCTGAGAAAAGAGACCCAGTACTTC.

The chain has TRBV11-2 and TRBJ2-3; 7 bases are shared with TRBD1. V dropped 2 bases and J dropped 6; count of bases not matched to a gene: 5. CDR3 length: 14 amino acids. Germline V gives CDR1 SGHAT, CDR2 FQNNGV. In DNA, the CDR3 is TGTGCCAGCAGCTTACAGGGGGACGGGGATACGCAGTATTTT. The encoded protein is CASSLQGDGDTQYF.

The CDR3 region has the DNA TGTGCCAGCAGCCACAGGGGCCTCGTGGGAGAGACCCAGTACTTC. As protein: CASSHRGLVGETQYF. The chain joins TRBV11-2 to TRBJ2-5; 7 positions match TRBD1. The junction had 10 bases not matched to a gene; V was cut back by 5 bases and J by 4 bases. This CDR3 is built from 15 residues. CDR1 is SGHAT and CDR2 is FQNNGV in the germline V gene.

This chain links TRBV5-6 with TRBJ2-3, with D possibly being TRBD1 (5 bases). The CDR3 is 14 amino acids. CDR1 SGHDT and CDR2 YYEEEE come from the germline V gene. The germline V and J ends were trimmed by 2 bases and 6 bases, with 13 bases remaining between them. CDR3 in amino acids: CASSLISGRDTQYF. The CDR3 DNA is TGTGCCAGCAGCTTAATTTCAGGGCGGGATACGCAGTATTTT. The full variable domain, its missing parts supplied by reference TRBV5-6 and TRBJ2-3, is DAGVTQSPTHLIKTRGQQVTLRCSPKSGHDTVSWYQQALGQGPQFIFQYYEEEERQRGNFPDRFSGHQFPNYSSELNVNALLLGDSALYLCASSLISGRDTQYFGPGTRLTVL.

This clone has just a few counts. The chain uses TRBV5-4 and TRBJ1-2; a weak D match, TRBD1 (5 bases). V was shortened by 4 bases and J by 8 bases, with 18 bases between the two germline ends. The CDR3 is made up of 14 amino acids. Germline loops: CDR1 SGHNT, CDR2 YYREEE (reference sequence). In DNA form, the CDR3 reads TGTGCCAGCAGCGCCCCAGGGAGCGCACGCGGCTACACCTTC. Protein product: CASSAPGSARGYTF.

The chain combines TRBV27 with TRBJ2-6; D call uncertain. The CDR3 runs to 13 residues. Trimming removed 6 bases from V and 5 bases from J, with 8 bases in between. CDR1 and CDR2 from the germline V gene are MNHEY and SMNVEV (reference sequence). The CDR3, as DNA: TGTGCCAGCAGGGACCTTCGGGCCAACGTCCTGACTTTC. Translated: CASRDLRANVLTF. The full variable domain, rest sourced from reference TRBV27 and TRBJ2-6, is EAQVTQNPRYLITVTGKKLTVTCSQNMNHEYMSWYRQDPGLGLRQIYYSMNVEVTDKGDVPEGYKVSRKEKRNFPLILESPSPNQTSLYFCASRDLRANVLTFGAGSRLTVL.

This clone was observed once. The chain couples TRBV4-1 to TRBJ2-3, with 10 positions matching TRBD2. V shed 0 bases, J shed 1 base, and the junction held 13 bases outside the gene matches. The germline V gene has CDR1 MGHRA and CDR2 YSYEKL. The CDR3 is made up of 20 amino acids. The CDR3 nucleotides read TGCGCCAGCAGCCAAGATGGGCTAGCGGGAGCTCTGGTTGGCACAGATACGCAGTATTTT. It specifies CASSQDGLAGALVGTDTQYF.

This clone was seen only a few times. V is TRBV7-2 and J is TRBJ2-7; 11 nucleotides agree with TRBD2. The V gene end was trimmed by 5 bases and the J gene end by 6 bases; junction bases not matched to a gene: 9. The CDR3 totals 15 residues. The germline CDR1 and CDR2 sequences are SGHTA and FQGNSA. The CDR3 DNA reads TGTGCCAGCAGCCCAGTGCTAGCGGGAGGAGGCGAGCAGTACTTC. This encodes CASSPVLAGGGEQYF.